Ten or more counts support the clone carrying this T cell receptor (beta chain). What it binds is not known. CDR3 length: 16 residues. Germline V lookup: CDR1 SQVTM, CDR2 ANQGSEA. V was clipped by 2 bases and J by 3 bases, with 17 bases between them. Through a sample-barcoded 5' primer and a J-beta primer mix, a second PCR was run for about 6 to 11 cycles. TCRdb redid the calling of the 5' RACE reads with MiXCR, one entry per CDR3 protein. The table shows 1.5 million to 2 million distinct CDR3 sequences, with 30% to 35% occurring only once. This sample was included in a study of blood T cells in healthy people across ages. Isolating PBMCs gave at least 6 million of these cells per sample. Study-level findings and limits: Strong correlation was found linking TCR beta diversity to naive T cell percentage. Estimates of total diversity, which came from one million sequenced T cells, were considered to be underestimates. Age brought a roughly linear fall in TCR beta diversity measured per million T cells.

This sequence originates from a woman in her thirties in good health. The chain uses TRBV29-1 and TRBJ2-1; D unclear. The sample taken for sequencing was blood. DNA of the CDR3: TGCAGCGTTGAACCCCGGCAGGATCCCTACTACAATGAGCAGTTCTTC. Translating it yields CSVEPRQDPYYNEQFF.